Below, 9 T cell receptor beta chains from the same sample are listed, as sequenced in a study of T cells after yellow fever vaccination. TCRdb fed the 5' RACE reads into MiXCR, producing one record per CDR3 protein. Of 230,000 or so distinct CDR3 sequences listed, less than 7.5% were seen once; the top ten hold approximately 1.1%. This sample comprised CD4+ T cells sorted from PBMCs, obtained on the day of the yellow fever booster vaccination. The receptors shown here come from a young man who received the YFV17D yellow fever vaccine.

V usage is TRBV4-1 and J usage is TRBJ1-4; 7 positions match TRBD1. This CDR3 has 18 residues. V lost 4 bases to trimming and J lost 7 bases; unmatched junction nucleotides: 18. CDR1 is MGHRA and CDR2 is YSYEKL in the germline V gene. The CDR3 sequence is CASSRDRQGISLGEKLFF. CDR3 DNA sequence: TGCGCCAGCAGCCGGGATAGACAGGGTATCTCACTCGGTGAAAAACTGTTTTTT.

This clonotype has just a few counts. The chain recombines TRBV12-3 or TRBV12-4 with TRBJ2-1, with a tentative D call TRBD1 (5 bases). This CDR3 is 12 amino acids long. V gave up 6 bases and J gave up 5 bases, with 8 bases separating them. DNA for the CDR3: TGTGCCAGCAGCACGACAGACAATGAGCAGTTCTTC. This codes for CASSTTDNEQFF.

This clonotype was detected ten times or more. The rearrangement joins TRBV20-1 to TRBJ2-4; D is unclear. The CDR3 runs 11 residues. The germline CDR1 and CDR2 sequences are DFQATT and SNEGSKA (reference sequence). Trimming cost V 0 bases and J 15 bases, with 12 bases left between them. DNA of the CDR3: TGCAGTGCTAGAGATTATAGGGTCCCGTACTTC. Amino acids: CSARDYRVPYF.

This clonotype was seen only a few times. The chain is built from TRBV15 and TRBJ1-5; D uncertain. Looked up from germline, CDR1 is LNHNV and CDR2 is YYDKDF (reference sequence). The ends were cut back, 3 bases at V and 1 base at J, with 13 bases in the middle. This CDR3 is built from 16 residues. This chain's CDR3 is CATSRARAESNQPQHF. CDR3 nucleotides: TGTGCCACCAGCAGGGCCCGAGCAGAAAGCAATCAGCCCCAGCATTTT.

This clonotype was recorded many times. The chain combines TRBV10-2 with TRBJ2-1; 10 bases line up with TRBD2. V gave up 10 bases and J gave up 8 bases; unmatched junction bases: 8. Germline assignment: CDR1 WSHSY and CDR2 SAAADI. This CDR3 contains 13 residues. The CDR3 loop reads CATEDSGRDEQFF. The CDR3 DNA is TGCGCCACCGAGGACAGCGGGAGGGATGAGCAGTTCTTC.

This clonotype has just a few counts. The chain uses TRBV12-3 or TRBV12-4 and TRBJ2-2; 12 nucleotides agree with TRBD2. The V segment lost 6 bases and the J segment 4 bases; nucleotides outside the gene matches: 3. The CDR3 has 15 amino acids. CDR3 DNA: TGTGCCAGCAGCCTAGCGGGAGGGTTCACCGGGGAGCTGTTTTTT. Translation: CASSLAGGFTGELFF.

This clonotype was seen a few times. V is TRBV6-1 and J is TRBJ2-7; D may match TRBD1 or TRBD2 (5 bases each). Germline CDR1 and CDR2: MNHNS and SASEGT. This CDR3 comprises 15 residues. V was pared by 4 bases and J by 4 bases, with 17 bases between. In DNA, the CDR3 is TGTGCCAGCAGTGCGGGACCGTTACAACCTTACGAGCAGTACTTC. Translation: CASSAGPLQPYEQYF.

This clonotype was detected a few times. The J gene is TRBJ2-7, the V gene TRBV18; 7 nucleotides agree with TRBD2. After removal of 3 bases from V and 11 bases from J, the junction contained 16 bases not matched to a gene. The CDR3 loop spans 15 amino acids. Germline values: CDR1 KGHSH, CDR2 LQKENI. The CDR3 nucleotides are TGTGCCAGCTCACCTATGAGCGGGACCCCGAAGGAGGAGTACTTC. This translates into CASSPMSGTPKEEYF. The variable domain in full, completed from reference TRBV18 and TRBJ2-7, reads NAGVMQNPRHLVRRRGQEARLRCSPMKGHSHVYWYRQLPEEGLKFMVYLQKENIIDESGMPKERFSAEFPKEGPSILRIQQVVRGDSAAYFCASSPMSGTPKEEYFGPGTRLTVT.

The chain carries TRBV7-6 and TRBJ2-5; no reliable D call. CDR1 is SGHVS, CDR2 FNYEAQ, per germline. The germline V and J ends were trimmed by 2 bases and 4 bases, with 11 bases remaining between them. This CDR3 comprises 14 residues. CDR3 nucleotide sequence: TGTGCCAGCAGCTTAAGGTCCCGGCGAGAGACCCAGTACTTC. This sequence encodes CASSLRSRRETQYF.